This entry lists 32 T cell receptor beta chains sequenced from one sample in a study of tumor-infiltrating lymphocytes in oesophageal squamous cell carcinoma. TCRdb re-called the PCR reads with MiXCR, one entry per CDR3 protein. The table shows about 21,000 distinct CDR3 sequences, with approximately 40% occurring only once. Sample: esophageal tumor tissue. The source is a male donor with esophageal squamous cell carcinoma.

This clonotype has a count of ten or more. The chain employs TRBV5-3 and TRBJ2-7, with D possibly matching TRBD1 (6 bases). TRBV5-3 is annotated as an ORF whose role is uncertain. The CDR3 extends over 17 amino acids. V shed 2 bases and J shed 7 bases, with 25 bases lying between them. CDR3 in amino acids: CARSLRFRDTRFLEQYF. CDR3 coding DNA: TGTGCCAGAAGCTTACGTTTCAGGGACACTAGATTCTTGGAGCAGTACTTC.

The sample holds many counts of this clonotype. This chain links TRBV4-3 with TRBJ2-7; the D is unclear. Germline CDR1 LGHNA, CDR2 YSLEER. V shed 1 base and J shed 2 bases, with 12 bases lying between them. This CDR3 has 15 residues. CDR3 sequence: CASSQAHVGPYEQYF. The CDR3 DNA is TGCGCCAGCAGCCAAGCCCATGTAGGTCCCTACGAGCAGTACTTC.

The J gene is TRBJ2-4, the V gene TRBV28, with D maybe TRBD1 (6 bases). This CDR3 is 15 amino acids long. Germline lookup yields CDR1 MDHEN and CDR2 SYDVKM. The ends were cut back, 5 bases at V and 1 base at J, with 12 bases in the middle. The CDR3 coding sequence is TGTGCCAGCAGTACAGGGAGTGCGGCCAAAAACATTCAGTACTTC. This gives the protein CASSTGSAAKNIQYF.

This clonotype came up many times. The chain uses TRBV2 and TRBJ1-4; D gene unclear. Germline loops: CDR1 SNHLY, CDR2 FYNNEI. V shed 6 bases and J shed 0 bases, with 11 bases lying between them. CDR3 length equals 15 residues. The CDR3 protein is CASSLYRATNEKLFF. In DNA, the CDR3 is TGTGCCAGCAGCCTCTACAGAGCAACTAATGAAAAACTGTTTTTT.

This clonotype was detected many times. The chain links TRBV12-3 or TRBV12-4 to TRBJ2-1, with 9 bases lining up with TRBD2. The length of the CDR3 is 15 residues. The V gene end was trimmed by 0 bases and the J gene end by 7 bases; junction bases not matched to a gene: 4. The CDR3 loop reads CASSLAAGGTNEQFF. The CDR3 nucleotides are TGTGCCAGCAGTTTAGCAGCGGGAGGAACAAATGAGCAGTTCTTC.

This clonotype is medium-sized by share. V and J are TRBV7-2 and TRBJ1-5, with D possibly TRBD1 on 5 matching bases. Germline V gene data show CDR1 as SGHTA and CDR2 as FQGNSA. CDR3 size: 14 residues. V was shortened by 1 base and J by 3 bases, with 7 bases between the two germline ends. The CDR3 here is CASSLEGFNQPQHF. The DNA for the CDR3 is TGTGCCAGCAGCTTAGAGGGGTTCAATCAGCCCCAGCATTTT.

This clonotype was observed a few times. The chain employs TRBV7-2 and TRBJ2-6, with TRBD2 matching 8 bases. The CDR3 is made up of 17 amino acids. The V gene's germline CDR1 is SGHTA and CDR2 FQGNSA. Trimming took 3 bases from V and 0 from J; bases not matched to a gene: 4. The CDR3 here is CASSLGTRSSGANVLTF. For the CDR3, the DNA is TGTGCCAGCAGCTTGGGGACTAGAAGCTCTGGGGCCAACGTCCTGACTTTC.

This clonotype was detected many times. V and J are TRBV28 and TRBJ1-2, with unresolved D. This CDR3 is 11 amino acids long. Trimming took 6 bases from V and 4 from J, leaving 6 bases between them. The germline V gene encodes CDR1 MDHEN and CDR2 SYDVKM. The CDR3 reads CASRLGYGYTF. The DNA of the CDR3 is TGTGCCAGCAGATTAGGCTATGGCTACACCTTC.

This clonotype came up a few times. The conserved phenylalanine or tryptophan normally closing the CDR3 is absent here, so this likely arose from a read error. The limits of the CDR3 on the DNA are not certain, so only TCRdb's listed CDR3 is given. J is TRBJ2-1 and V is TRBV10-3; TRBD1 reflects the table's D call only, with no check against the DNA. Inclusive of both ends, the CDR3 amounts to 17 amino acids. Germline CDR1 is ENHRY and CDR2 is SYGVKD. Here the CDR3 reads CAISESTGGMYGYTFGS.

Worth noting for this clonotype: This CDR3 is missing its conserved last phenylalanine or tryptophan, likely due to a read error. No DNA is shown, since the ends of the CDR3 on it are uncertain; the CDR3 is the one TCRdb lists. The chain uses TRBV7-9 and TRBJ2-7; TRBD1 was called by the table and not checked on the DNA. Germline lookup yields CDR1 SEHNR and CDR2 FQNEAQ (reference sequence). Termini included, the CDR3 measures 17 amino acids. CDR3 loop: CASSATGGNNYGYTFGS.

This chain links TRBV7-3 with TRBJ2-1, with D tentatively TRBD2 (5 bases). The CDR3 totals 13 residues. Trimming removed 1 base from V and 9 bases from J, with 10 bases in between. Germline V CDR1 and CDR2: SGHTA, FQGTGA. CDR3 sequence reads: CASSLIRDGEQFF. The CDR3 region has the DNA TGTGCCAGCAGCTTAATCCGGGATGGTGAGCAGTTCTTC. Looking up the rest from reference TRBV7-3 and TRBJ2-1 gives the full variable domain: GAGVSQTPSNKVTEKGKYVELRCDPISGHTALYWYRQSLGQGPEFLIYFQGTGAADDSGLPNDRFFAVRPEGSVSTLKIQRTERGDSAVYLCASSLIRDGEQFFGPGTRLTVL.

V gene TRBV6-5 combines with J gene TRBJ2-1; 12 bases match TRBD1. The end of the DNA is better explained by TRBJ1-3, so the J call may be wrong. This CDR3 is 18 amino acids long. The germline V gene encodes CDR1 MNHEY and CDR2 SVGAGI. Here the CDR3 reads CASSYSGTGGANGNTIYF. CDR3 nucleotides: TGTGCCAGCAGTTACTCCGGGACAGGGGGCGCGAATGGAAACACCATATATTTT.

This chain joins TRBV6-2 or TRBV6-3 and TRBJ2-3; D uncertain. This CDR3 has 13 amino acids. The germline V gene has CDR1 MNHEY and CDR2 SVGEGT. Trimming removed 5 bases at V and 2 bases at J, with 8 bases between. The CDR3 nucleotides are TGTGCCAGCAGTCCCTCCGTCACAGATACGCAGTATTTT. Protein: CASSPSVTDTQYF.

The rearrangement joins TRBV7-4 to TRBJ2-5, with 8 bases aligning to TRBD2. Germline CDR1 is SGHVT and CDR2 is SQSDAQ. There are 16 residues in the CDR3. V lost 5 bases and J lost 5; bases outside the gene matches: 13. CDR3 nucleotides: TGTGCCAGCAGCCCTCGGGGTAGCGGGACTTGGGAGACCCAGTACTTC. Protein sequence: CASSPRGSGTWETQYF.

The chain recombines TRBV7-2 with TRBJ2-1; D not certain. Germline V gene sequence: CDR1 SGHTA, CDR2 FQGNSA. The CDR3 has 15 amino acids. V gave up 5 bases and J gave up 3 bases, with 14 bases separating them. DNA for the CDR3: TGTGCCAGCAGCCTAAATACAGATTACTACAATGAGCAGTTCTTC. Its protein product is CASSLNTDYYNEQFF.

This clonotype was detected ten times or more. This may come from a read error, since a much larger clone is one base off. The J gene is TRBJ2-1, the V gene TRBV7-3, with 13 bases aligning to TRBD2. The DNA matches TRBJ2-7 better at its end, which makes the J call doubtful. The CDR3 runs to 15 residues. The germline V gene has CDR1 SGHTA and CDR2 FQGTGA. The CDR3 is CASSWTSGSYNEQYF. The CDR3 DNA reads as TGTGCCAGCAGCTGGACTAGCGGGAGCTACAATGAGCAGTACTTC.

The chain employs TRBV7-3 and TRBJ1-1; 10 nucleotides align to TRBD1. Germline lookup yields CDR1 SGHTA and CDR2 FQGTGA. The CDR3 has 14 amino acids. V dropped 5 bases and J dropped 5; count of bases not matched to a gene: 5. The CDR3 sequence: CASSRGQGGTEAFF. For the CDR3, the DNA is TGTGCCAGCAGCCGAGGACAGGGGGGTACTGAAGCTTTCTTT.

This clonotype is large by share. DNA of the CDR3: TGTGCCAGCAGCCCAACCGGGACGGGGGGGACTGAAGCTTTCTTT. As protein: CASSPTGTGGTEAFF. V usage is TRBV7-9 and J usage is TRBJ1-1; D possibly corresponds to TRBD1 (5 bases). The CDR3 runs to 15 residues. Germline values: CDR1 SEHNR, CDR2 FQNEAQ (reference sequence). V dropped 5 bases and J dropped 5 bases, with 18 bases sitting between them.

This clonotype was observed at least ten times. The V and J genes are TRBV6-2 or TRBV6-3 and TRBJ1-1; D possibly corresponds to TRBD1 (6 bases). Germline V gene sequence: CDR1 MNHEY, CDR2 SVGEGT. CDR3 size: 15 residues. Trimming removed 2 bases at V and 1 base at J, with 11 bases between. CDR3 region: CASSYKGGRNTEAFF. In DNA form, the CDR3 reads TGTGCCAGCAGTTACAAGGGGGGTAGGAACACTGAAGCTTTCTTT.

This clonotype was seen at least ten times. V gene TRBV6-1 combines with J gene TRBJ2-1; no definite D call. In germline, CDR1 is MNHNS, CDR2 SASEGT. V was pared by 5 bases and J by 8 bases, with 16 bases between. This CDR3 has 14 residues. The CDR3 sequence: CASSWAAPADEQFF. CDR3 DNA: TGTGCCAGCAGTTGGGCCGCCCCGGCGGATGAGCAGTTCTTC.

The chain carries TRBV7-3 and TRBJ2-3, with 14 nucleotides matching TRBD2. The CDR3 totals 17 residues. The junction had 5 bases not matched to a gene; V was cut back by 2 bases and J by 4 bases. CDR1 SGHTA and CDR2 FQGTGA come from the germline V gene. This chain's CDR3 is CASSLQRLAGGPDTQYF. DNA for the CDR3: TGTGCCAGCAGCTTACAGCGACTAGCGGGGGGGCCAGATACGCAGTATTTT.

The table lists this clonotype with many counts. J is TRBJ2-5 and V is TRBV5-5; 13 nucleotides line up with TRBD2. CDR1 SGHKS and CDR2 YYEKEE come from the germline V gene (reference sequence). V was clipped by 6 bases and J by 4 bases; unmatched bases: 9. The CDR3 runs to 16 residues. As DNA, the CDR3 is TGTGCCAGCAAACCTGGACTAGCGGGAGCTTCAGAGACCCAGTACTTC. It codes for CASKPGLAGASETQYF.

The chain is built from TRBV27 and TRBJ2-2; 8 bases align to TRBD1. V trimming: 1 base; J trimming: 4 bases; junction bases outside the gene matches: 5. From germline, CDR1 is MNHEY and CDR2 SMNVEV (reference sequence). The CDR3 is 16 amino acids. In DNA, the CDR3 is TGTGCCAGCAGTTTATATGGACAGGGATTCACCGGGGAGCTGTTTTTT. Translated: CASSLYGQGFTGELFF.

This clonotype was seen more than once but under ten times. Just one base apart from a much larger clone, this may be a read error. The chain uses TRBV5-6 and TRBJ2-4; 8 bases align to TRBD1. The DNA end favors TRBJ2-1, so the J call may be wrong. Germline V gene lookup returns CDR1 SGHDT and CDR2 YYEEEE. The CDR3 spans 15 residues. The CDR3 DNA follows: TGTGCCAGCAGCTTAGGACAGGGAGCCTCCTACGAGCAGTTCTTC. It is translated as CASSLGQGASYEQFF.

The chain is built from TRBV18 and TRBJ2-5, with 7 nucleotides matching TRBD1. The end of the DNA aligns better with TRBJ2-1, so the J call may be wrong. Germline assignment: CDR1 KGHSH and CDR2 LQKENI. CDR3 length: 13 residues. The CDR3 DNA is TGTGCCAGCTCACCCCGGACAGGCTACGAGCAGTTCTTC. Translation gives CASSPRTGYEQFF.

This clonotype is categorized as medium-sized (0.01 to 0.1%). The chain uses TRBV7-2 and TRBJ2-7; unclear D gene. With 2 bases removed from V and 5 bases from J, the gap between germline ends came to 7 bases. This CDR3 region has 12 residues. CDR1 and CDR2 (germline): SGHTA, FQGNSA. The DNA for the CDR3 is TGTGCCAGCAGCTTATACTTCGACGAGCAGTACTTC. It is translated as CASSLYFDEQYF.

This clonotype has at least ten counts. An end of the junction does not agree with germline; a read error may underlie this. V and J are TRBV5-4 and TRBJ1-5; 7 nucleotides agree with TRBD1. Germline values: CDR1 SGHNT, CDR2 YYREEE (reference sequence). This CDR3 has 15 amino acids. CDR3 protein: CASSSGTDSNQPQHF. As DNA, the CDR3 is TGCGCCAGCAGTTCCGGGACAGACAGCAATCAGCCCCAGCATTTT.

The V call is TRBV12-3 or TRBV12-4, the J call TRBJ2-4, with a weak D call TRBD2 (5 bases). The J call may be incorrect, as the DNA end agrees better with TRBJ2-1. The CDR3 sequence is 14 residues long. CDR3 sequence: CASSLNTGSNEQFF. The DNA of the CDR3 is TGTGCCAGCAGCCTAAATACGGGGTCTAATGAGCAGTTCTTC.

The table lists this clonotype with many counts. CDR3: CASSSTGLLQETQYF. Here the CDR3 DNA reads TGTGCCAGCAGCTCCACGGGACTCCTACAAGAGACCCAGTACTTC. The J gene is TRBJ2-5, the V gene TRBV5-5; D may be TRBD2 (6 bases). Per germline, CDR1 SGHKS and CDR2 YYEKEE (reference sequence). V shed 3 bases and J shed 2 bases, with 14 bases lying between them. The CDR3 loop spans 15 amino acids.

J is TRBJ2-1 and V is TRBV7-3, with TRBD2 matching over 7 bases. From germline, CDR1 is SGHTA and CDR2 FQGTGA. The CDR3 consists of 15 residues. V lost 5 bases to trimming and J lost 5 bases; unmatched junction nucleotides: 9. The CDR3 DNA reads TGTGCCAGCAGCGCTAGCGGAACGCGGAACAATGAGCAGTTCTTC. This codes for CASSASGTRNNEQFF.

Ten or more counts support this clonotype. This rearrangement joins TRBV25-1 to TRBJ2-7; TRBD1 or TRBD2 may be the D gene (5 bases each). The CDR3 extends over 12 amino acids. V was trimmed by 3 bases and J by 9 bases, leaving 12 bases between them. The germline CDR1 and CDR2 sequences are MGHDK and SYGVNS. The CDR3 DNA is TGTGCCAGCAGTGACAGGGAGTTTGGGCAGTACTTC. Translation gives CASSDREFGQYF.

The table lists this clonotype with a few counts. The chain links TRBV7-6 to TRBJ2-1, with 9 positions matching TRBD2. CDR1 is SGHVS, CDR2 FNYEAQ, per germline. This CDR3 has 15 amino acids. J was trimmed by 4 bases and V by 0 bases; bases with no gene match: 1. For the CDR3, the DNA is TGTGCCAGCAGCTTAGCTAGCGGGAGATACAATGAGCAGTTCTTC. This encodes CASSLASGRYNEQFF.